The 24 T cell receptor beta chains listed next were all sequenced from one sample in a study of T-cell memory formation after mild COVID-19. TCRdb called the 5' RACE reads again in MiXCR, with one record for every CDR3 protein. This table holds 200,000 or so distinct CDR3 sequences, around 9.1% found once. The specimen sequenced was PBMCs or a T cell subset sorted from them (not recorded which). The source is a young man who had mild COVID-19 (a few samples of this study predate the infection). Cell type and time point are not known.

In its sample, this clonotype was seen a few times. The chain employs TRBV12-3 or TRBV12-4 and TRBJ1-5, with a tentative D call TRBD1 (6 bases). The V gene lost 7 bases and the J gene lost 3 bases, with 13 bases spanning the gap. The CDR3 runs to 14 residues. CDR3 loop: CASNLQGFNQPQHF. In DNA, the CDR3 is TGTGCCAGCAATCTACAGGGTTTCAATCAGCCCCAGCATTTT.

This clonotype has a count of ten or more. CDR3 region: CASSYSPSGSYEQYF. The CDR3 DNA reads TGTGCCAGCAGTTACTCGCCTAGCGGCTCCTACGAGCAGTACTTC. The chain carries TRBV6-5 and TRBJ2-7, with 7 positions matching TRBD2. This CDR3 comprises 15 residues. J lost 0 bases, V lost 0 bases, and 2 bases had no gene match. Per germline, CDR1 MNHEY and CDR2 SVGAGI.

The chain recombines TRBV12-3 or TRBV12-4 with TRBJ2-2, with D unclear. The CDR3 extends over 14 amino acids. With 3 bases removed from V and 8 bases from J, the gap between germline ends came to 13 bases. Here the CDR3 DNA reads TGTGCCAGCAGTTTTACGGATTTTTGGGGGGAGCTGTTTTTT. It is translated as CASSFTDFWGELFF.

This CDR3 is CASSNLTDTQYF. The CDR3 nucleotides are TGTGCCAGCAGCAATCTGACCGATACGCAGTATTTT. The V gene is TRBV5-4, the J gene TRBJ2-3; D not certain. The germline V gene encodes CDR1 SGHNT and CDR2 YYREEE (reference sequence). The CDR3 has 12 amino acids. Trimming left V 4 bases short and J 6 bases short, with 9 bases between.

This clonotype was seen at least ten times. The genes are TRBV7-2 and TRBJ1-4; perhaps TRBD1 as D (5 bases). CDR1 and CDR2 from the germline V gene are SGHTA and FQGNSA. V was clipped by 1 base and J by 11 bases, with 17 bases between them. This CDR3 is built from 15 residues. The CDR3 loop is CASSLGQGSGRKLFF. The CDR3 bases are TGTGCCAGCAGCTTAGGGCAGGGCTCGGGACGGAAACTGTTTTTT. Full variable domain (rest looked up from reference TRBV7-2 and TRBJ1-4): GAGVSQSPSNKVTEKGKDVELRCDPISGHTALYWYRQSLGQGLEFLIYFQGNSAPDKSGLPSDRFSAERTGGSVSTLTIQRTQQEDSAVYLCASSLGQGSGRKLFFGSGTQLSVL.

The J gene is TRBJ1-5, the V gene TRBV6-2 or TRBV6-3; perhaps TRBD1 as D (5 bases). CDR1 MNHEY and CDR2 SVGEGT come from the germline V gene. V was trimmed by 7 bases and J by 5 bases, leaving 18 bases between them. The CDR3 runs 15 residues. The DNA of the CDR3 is TGTGCCAGCACTCCCGGAGGAGGGGTCCATCAGCCCCAGCATTTT. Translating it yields CASTPGGGVHQPQHF.

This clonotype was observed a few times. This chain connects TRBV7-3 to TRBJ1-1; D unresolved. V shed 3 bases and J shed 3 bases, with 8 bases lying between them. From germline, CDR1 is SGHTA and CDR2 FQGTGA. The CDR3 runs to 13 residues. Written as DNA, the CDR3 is TGTGCCAGCAGCTTGCAGGCCGACACTGAAGCTTTCTTT. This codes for CASSLQADTEAFF.

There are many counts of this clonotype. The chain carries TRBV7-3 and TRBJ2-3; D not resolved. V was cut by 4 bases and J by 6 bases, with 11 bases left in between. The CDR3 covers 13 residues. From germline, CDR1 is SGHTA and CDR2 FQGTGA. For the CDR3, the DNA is TGTGCCAGCAGCTACGTTGACTGGGATACGCAGTATTTT. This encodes CASSYVDWDTQYF.

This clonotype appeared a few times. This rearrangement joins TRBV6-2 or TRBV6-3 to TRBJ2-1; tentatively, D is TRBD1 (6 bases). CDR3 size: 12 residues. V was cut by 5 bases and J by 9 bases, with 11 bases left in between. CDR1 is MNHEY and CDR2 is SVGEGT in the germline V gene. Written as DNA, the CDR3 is TGTGCCAGCAGTCAGGGGACGGGTGAGCAGTTCTTC. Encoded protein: CASSQGTGEQFF.

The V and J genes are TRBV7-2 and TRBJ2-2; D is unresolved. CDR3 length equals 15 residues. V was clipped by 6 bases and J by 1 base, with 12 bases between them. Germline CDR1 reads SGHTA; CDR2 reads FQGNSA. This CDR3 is CASRQDRQNTGELFF. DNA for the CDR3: TGTGCCAGCAGACAAGATCGCCAGAACACCGGGGAGCTGTTTTTT.

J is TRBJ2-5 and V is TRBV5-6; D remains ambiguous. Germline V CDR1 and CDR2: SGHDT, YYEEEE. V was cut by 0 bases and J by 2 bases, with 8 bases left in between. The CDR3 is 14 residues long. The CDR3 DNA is TGTGCCAGCAGCTTGGGGTTCAGACAAGAGACCCAGTACTTC. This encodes CASSLGFRQETQYF.

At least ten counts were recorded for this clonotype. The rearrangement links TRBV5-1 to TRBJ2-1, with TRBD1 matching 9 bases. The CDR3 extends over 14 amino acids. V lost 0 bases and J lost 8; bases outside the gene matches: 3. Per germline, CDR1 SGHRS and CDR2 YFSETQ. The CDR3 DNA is TGCGCCAGCAGCTTGGACAGGGGGCGGGATGAGCAGTTCTTC. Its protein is CASSLDRGRDEQFF.

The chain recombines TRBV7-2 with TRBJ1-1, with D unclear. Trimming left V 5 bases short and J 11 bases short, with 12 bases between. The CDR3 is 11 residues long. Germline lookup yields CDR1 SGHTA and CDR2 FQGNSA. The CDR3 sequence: CASSPYGYAFF. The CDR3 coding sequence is TGTGCCAGCAGCCCCTACGGGTACGCTTTCTTT. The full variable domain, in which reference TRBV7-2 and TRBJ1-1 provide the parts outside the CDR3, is GAGVSQSPSNKVTEKGKDVELRCDPISGHTALYWYRQSLGQGLEFLIYFQGNSAPDKSGLPSDRFSAERTGGSVSTLTIQRTQQEDSAVYLCASSPYGYAFFGQGTRLTVV.

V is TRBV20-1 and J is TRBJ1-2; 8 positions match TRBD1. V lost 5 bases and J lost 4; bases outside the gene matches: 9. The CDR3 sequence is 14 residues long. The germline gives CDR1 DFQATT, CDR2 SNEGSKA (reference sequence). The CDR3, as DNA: TGCAGTGCTGTCGGGGACAGGCGCCTCTATGGCTACACCTTC. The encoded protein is CSAVGDRRLYGYTF.

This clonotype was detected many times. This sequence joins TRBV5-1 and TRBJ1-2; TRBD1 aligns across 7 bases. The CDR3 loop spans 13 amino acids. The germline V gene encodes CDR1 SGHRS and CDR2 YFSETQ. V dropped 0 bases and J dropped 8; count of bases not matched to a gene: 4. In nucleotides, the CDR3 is TGCGCCAGCAGCTTGGCCCAGGGGGAAGGCTACACCTTC. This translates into CASSLAQGEGYTF.

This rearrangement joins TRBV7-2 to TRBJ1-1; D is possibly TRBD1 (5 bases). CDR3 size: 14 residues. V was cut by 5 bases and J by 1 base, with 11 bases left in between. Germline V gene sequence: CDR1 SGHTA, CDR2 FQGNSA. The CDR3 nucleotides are TGTGCCAGCAGCCGGACACCTCAGAACACTGAAGCTTTCTTT. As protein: CASSRTPQNTEAFF. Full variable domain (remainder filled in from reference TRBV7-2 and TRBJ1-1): GAGVSQSPSNKVTEKGKDVELRCDPISGHTALYWYRQSLGQGLEFLIYFQGNSAPDKSGLPSDRFSAERTGGSVSTLTIQRTQQEDSAVYLCASSRTPQNTEAFFGQGTRLTVV.

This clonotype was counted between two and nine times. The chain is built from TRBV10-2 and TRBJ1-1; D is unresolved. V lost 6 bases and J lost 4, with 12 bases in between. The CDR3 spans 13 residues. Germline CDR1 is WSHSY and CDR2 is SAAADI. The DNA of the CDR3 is TGCGCCAGCAGGCTACCTTCGGGCACTGAAGCTTTCTTT. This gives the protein CASRLPSGTEAFF.

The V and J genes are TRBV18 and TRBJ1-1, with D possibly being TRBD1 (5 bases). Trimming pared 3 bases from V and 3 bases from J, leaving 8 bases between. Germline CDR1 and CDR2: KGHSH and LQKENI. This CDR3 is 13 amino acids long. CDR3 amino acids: CASSPGGDTEAFF. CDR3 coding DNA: TGTGCCAGCTCACCTGGGGGTGACACTGAAGCTTTCTTT.

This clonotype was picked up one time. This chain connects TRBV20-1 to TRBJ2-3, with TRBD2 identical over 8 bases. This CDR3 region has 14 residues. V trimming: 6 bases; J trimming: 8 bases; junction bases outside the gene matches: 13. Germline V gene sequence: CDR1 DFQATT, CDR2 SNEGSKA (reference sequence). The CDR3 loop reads CSAGREGGRSTQYF. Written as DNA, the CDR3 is TGCAGTGCAGGCCGGGAGGGTGGCAGATCTACGCAGTATTTT.

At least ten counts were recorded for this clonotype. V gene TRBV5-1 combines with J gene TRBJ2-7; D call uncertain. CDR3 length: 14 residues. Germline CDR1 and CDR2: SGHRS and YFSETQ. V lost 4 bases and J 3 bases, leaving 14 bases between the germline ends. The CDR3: CASSLDRLVYEQYF. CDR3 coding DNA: TGCGCCAGCAGCCTAGACCGACTTGTCTACGAGCAGTACTTC.

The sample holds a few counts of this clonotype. CDR3 nucleotide sequence: TGCGCCAGCAGCCAAGATGTCAGGGATCAGCCCCAGCATTTT. Translating gives CASSQDVRDQPQHF. This rearrangement joins TRBV4-3 to TRBJ1-5; tentatively, D is TRBD1 (5 bases). V was clipped by 0 bases and J by 5 bases, with 8 bases between them. Germline values: CDR1 LGHNA, CDR2 YSLEER. This CDR3 has 14 amino acids.

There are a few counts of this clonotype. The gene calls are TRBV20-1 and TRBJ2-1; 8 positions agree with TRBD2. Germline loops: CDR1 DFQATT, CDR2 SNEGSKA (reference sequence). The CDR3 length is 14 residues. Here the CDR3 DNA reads TGCAGCGCCATACGTCGGGGGGGCCATGGTGAGCAGTTCTTC. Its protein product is CSAIRRGGHGEQFF.

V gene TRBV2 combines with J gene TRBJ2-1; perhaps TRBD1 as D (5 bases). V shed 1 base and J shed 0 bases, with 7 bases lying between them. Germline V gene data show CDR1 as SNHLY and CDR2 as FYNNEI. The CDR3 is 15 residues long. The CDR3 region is CASSEDRSSYNEQFF. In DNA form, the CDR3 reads TGTGCCAGCAGTGAAGACAGGAGCTCCTACAATGAGCAGTTCTTC.

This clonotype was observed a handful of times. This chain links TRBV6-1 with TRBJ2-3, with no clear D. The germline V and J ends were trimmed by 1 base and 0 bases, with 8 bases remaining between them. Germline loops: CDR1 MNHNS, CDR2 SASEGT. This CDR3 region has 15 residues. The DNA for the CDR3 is TGTGCCAGCAGTGAAGGCCAGGCGAGCACAGATACGCAGTATTTT. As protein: CASSEGQASTDTQYF.